These T cell receptor beta chains were read from a single sample in a study of neoadjuvant nivolumab and ipilimumab in lung cancer. Profiled with immunoSEQ multiplex PCR; TCRdb holds only in-frame clones, not every one. Among tens of thousands of clones listed, 80% to 90% were seen once. This specimen consisted of blood, obtained before neoadjuvant nivolumab, alone or with ipilimumab. The receptor set was obtained from an adult with non-small cell lung cancer. Some clones in this sample may be carry-over from other donors' samples. Both conserved end residues are part of each CDR3. D genes are given only for firm matches. Size values are once, few and many counts, or a class for expanded clones, and some rows have none.

CDR3 protein,clone size,D gene,CDR3 length,V gene
CASSWRTVSNQPQHF,.,.,15,TRBV14
CASSYALSTEAFF,.,.,13,TRBV6-5
CASSLGDEFNEQYF,.,.,14,TRBV5-1
CASSLRVAGANVLTF,.,.,15,TRBV19
CASSRLGTSGIRSYEQYF,.,TRBD2,18,TRBV18
CASTGQSNTEAFF,.,TRBD1,13,TRBV6-1
CASSARLAGMNIQYF,.,TRBD2,15,TRBV2
CASRVGLTGPYEQYF,.,.,15,TRBV5-1
CASSLDRANTEAFF,.,.,14,TRBV11-3
CASSKGGCYEQYF,.,.,13,TRBV21-1
CAWSGNLVNEQFF,.,.,13,TRBV30
CASSETGGLTDTQYF,.,TRBD1,15,TRBV18
CASRLAGTGELFF,.,TRBD2,13,TRBV7-9
CASMGLARSYEQYF,.,TRBD2,14,TRBV6-6
CASSRQGHEQFF,.,TRBD1,12,TRBV18
CASSLGGNTEAFF,.,.,13,TRBV11-3
CASSFPNTEAFF,.,.,12,TRBV5-4
CASSPTTMRLGGYNEQFF,.,.,18,TRBV18
CASSWTMAKNIQYF,.,.,14,TRBV5-1
CASSVEGRTIAEAFF,.,.,15,TRBV5-1
CASSEAGTGAYEQYF,.,TRBD1,15,TRBV10-1
CASSVTGQGGGYTF,.,TRBD1,14,TRBV25-1
CASSSGQGGPGETQYF,.,TRBD1,16,TRBV7-9
CASMALTGAPYEQYF,.,.,15,TRBV19
CASSLYDTVGEQYF,.,.,14,TRBV5-1
CASSLGTSGSRDTQYF,once,TRBD2,16,TRBV5-1
CASSSQGGTEAFF,.,TRBD1,13,TRBV18
CASSAGQALSYGYTF,.,.,15,TRBV7-6
CASSIDRLETQYF,.,.,13,TRBV10-1
CASSYGQSVTYEQYF,.,.,15,TRBV6-5
CASRGGRLVPYEQYF,.,TRBD2,15,TRBV2